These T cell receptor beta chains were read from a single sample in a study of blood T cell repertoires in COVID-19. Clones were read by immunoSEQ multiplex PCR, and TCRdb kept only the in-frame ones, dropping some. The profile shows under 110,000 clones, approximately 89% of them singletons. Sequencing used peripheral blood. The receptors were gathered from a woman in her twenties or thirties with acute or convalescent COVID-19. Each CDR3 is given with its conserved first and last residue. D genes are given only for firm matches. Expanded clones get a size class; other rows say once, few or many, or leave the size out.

cdr3_aa: CAIPSSGTGYMGGYTF
cdr3_nt: TGTGCCATCCCTTCCTCTGGGACAGGGTACATGGGTGGCTACACCTTC
d_call: TRBD1
j_call: TRBJ1-2
clone_size: .
v_call: TRBV15

cdr3_aa: CASALRAGISYEQYF
cdr3_nt: TGTGCCAGCGCCCTGAGGGCAGGCATCTCCTACGAGCAGTACTTC
d_call: .
j_call: TRBJ2-7
clone_size: .
v_call: TRBV11-3

cdr3_aa: CASSPGGQPQHF
cdr3_nt: TGTGCCAGCAGCCCGGGAGGTCAGCCCCAGCATTTT
d_call: .
j_call: TRBJ1-5
clone_size: .
v_call: TRBV5-6

cdr3_aa: CASGIQGGTDTQYF
cdr3_nt: TGTGCCAGCGGCATACAGGGGGGCACAGATACGCAGTATTTT
d_call: TRBD1
j_call: TRBJ2-3
clone_size: .
v_call: TRBV6-5

cdr3_aa: CASSYFRTGQDEQYF
cdr3_nt: TGTGCCAGCAGTTACTTCCGGACAGGCCAGGACGAGCAGTACTTC
d_call: TRBD1
j_call: TRBJ2-7
clone_size: once
v_call: TRBV6-6

cdr3_aa: CASSLYRQVYEQYF
cdr3_nt: TGTGCCAGCAGTTTATATAGACAAGTCTACGAGCAGTACTTC
d_call: .
j_call: TRBJ2-7
clone_size: .
v_call: TRBV28

cdr3_aa: CASSYSTAPNQPQHF
cdr3_nt: TGTGCCAGCAGTTACTCGACAGCCCCCAATCAGCCCCAGCATTTT
d_call: .
j_call: TRBJ1-5
clone_size: .
v_call: TRBV6-5

cdr3_aa: CASGLATEFYEQYF
cdr3_nt: TGTGCTAGTGGTTTGGCGACGGAGTTCTACGAGCAGTACTTC
d_call: .
j_call: TRBJ2-7
clone_size: .
v_call: TRBV12-5

cdr3_aa: CASRDQDSDNSPLHF
cdr3_nt: TGTGCCAGCAGGGATCAGGACAGCGATAATTCACCCCTCCACTTT
d_call: .
j_call: TRBJ1-6
clone_size: .
v_call: TRBV28

cdr3_aa: CASSFSTNSRMTSTDTQYF
cdr3_nt: TGTGCCAGCAGTTTTTCTACAAACTCCCGCATGACTAGCACAGATACGCAGTATTTT
d_call: .
j_call: TRBJ2-3
clone_size: .
v_call: TRBV28

cdr3_aa: CATSDPGRGGMNEQFF
cdr3_nt: TGTGCCACCAGTGACCCCGGGCGGGGGGGAATGAATGAGCAGTTCTTC
d_call: TRBD2
j_call: TRBJ2-1
clone_size: .
v_call: TRBV24-1

cdr3_aa: CASSLRTSGQDTQYF
cdr3_nt: TGTGCCAGCAGCTTGAGGACTAGCGGCCAGGATACGCAGTATTTT
d_call: TRBD2
j_call: TRBJ2-3
clone_size: .
v_call: TRBV5-4

cdr3_aa: CASSLTGEYGYTF
cdr3_nt: TGCGCCAGCAGCTTGACGGGGGAGTATGGCTACACCTTC
d_call: .
j_call: TRBJ1-2
clone_size: .
v_call: TRBV5-1

cdr3_aa: CASSPQFRNTEAFF
cdr3_nt: TGTGCCAGCTCACCACAGTTCAGGAACACTGAAGCTTTCTTT
d_call: .
j_call: TRBJ1-1
clone_size: .
v_call: TRBV18

cdr3_aa: CAISQGDRGQDEQYF
cdr3_nt: TGTGCCATCAGCCAGGGGGACAGGGGGCAGGACGAGCAGTACTTC
d_call: TRBD1
j_call: TRBJ2-7
clone_size: .
v_call: TRBV10-3

cdr3_aa: CASSLVIATGAFF
cdr3_nt: TGTGCCAGCAGTTTAGTCATTGCTACCGGAGCTTTCTTT
d_call: .
j_call: TRBJ1-1
clone_size: few
v_call: TRBV28

cdr3_aa: CASSQERARGDTQYF
cdr3_nt: TGTGCCAGCAGCCAAGAACGCGCTCGAGGGGATACGCAGTATTTT
d_call: .
j_call: TRBJ2-3
clone_size: .
v_call: TRBV14

cdr3_aa: CASSIATGDFNQPQHF
cdr3_nt: TGTGCCAGTAGTATAGCTACAGGGGACTTCAATCAGCCCCAGCATTTT
d_call: TRBD1
j_call: TRBJ1-5
clone_size: .
v_call: TRBV19

cdr3_aa: CASSTSSGGARGTQYF
cdr3_nt: TGTGCCAGCAGCACCTCTAGCGGGGGGGCACGTGGTACGCAGTATTTT
d_call: TRBD2
j_call: TRBJ2-3
clone_size: .
v_call: TRBV7-3

cdr3_aa: CASSPRTSGVTDTQYF
cdr3_nt: TGTGCCAGCAGTCCGCGGACTAGCGGGGTCACAGATACGCAGTATTTT
d_call: TRBD2
j_call: TRBJ2-3
clone_size: .
v_call: TRBV27

cdr3_aa: CASRTVNNSPLHF
cdr3_nt: TGTGCCAGCAGGACAGTGAATAATTCACCCCTCCACTTT
d_call: .
j_call: TRBJ1-6
clone_size: .
v_call: TRBV6-5

cdr3_aa: CASSSGGANVLTF
cdr3_nt: TGTGCCAGCAGCTCAGGTGGGGCCAACGTCCTGACTTTC
d_call: .
j_call: TRBJ2-6
clone_size: .
v_call: TRBV9

cdr3_aa: CASSPDSTTYNEQFF
cdr3_nt: TGTGCCAGCAGCCCGGACAGTACTACCTACAATGAGCAGTTCTTC
d_call: .
j_call: TRBJ2-1
clone_size: .
v_call: TRBV7-3

cdr3_aa: CASSPRRGEKLLYGYTF
cdr3_nt: TGTGCCAGCAGTCCCCGTCGTGGGGAGAAACTCCTCTATGGCTACACCTTC
d_call: .
j_call: TRBJ1-2
clone_size: .
v_call: TRBV28

cdr3_aa: CASSSDSNEQFF
cdr3_nt: TGTGCCAGCTCCTCGGACAGCAATGAGCAGTTCTTC
d_call: .
j_call: TRBJ2-1
clone_size: .
v_call: TRBV18

cdr3_aa: CASSPTESSYNSPLHF
cdr3_nt: TGTGCCAGCTCACCGACAGAGAGCTCCTATAATTCACCCCTCCACTTT
d_call: .
j_call: TRBJ1-6
clone_size: .
v_call: TRBV18

cdr3_aa: CASSDREMGTEAFF
cdr3_nt: TGCGCCAGCAGTGATAGGGAGATGGGCACTGAAGCTTTCTTT
d_call: .
j_call: TRBJ1-1
clone_size: .
v_call: TRBV10-1

cdr3_aa: CASRGQENTEAFF
cdr3_nt: TGCGCCAGCCGAGGGCAAGAGAACACTGAAGCTTTCTTT
d_call: .
j_call: TRBJ1-1
clone_size: .
v_call: TRBV5-1

cdr3_aa: CASSRQGSYYGYTF
cdr3_nt: TGTGCCAGCAGTCGTCAGGGGTCCTACTATGGCTACACCTTC
d_call: .
j_call: TRBJ1-2
clone_size: .
v_call: TRBV2

cdr3_aa: CASSQGLDTQYF
cdr3_nt: TGCGCCAGCAGCCAAGGGCTTGATACGCAGTATTTT
d_call: .
j_call: TRBJ2-3
clone_size: .
v_call: TRBV4-1

cdr3_aa: CATSDPGHPNEKLFF
cdr3_nt: TGTGCCACCAGTGATCCGGGACACCCGAATGAAAAACTGTTTTTT
d_call: .
j_call: TRBJ1-4
clone_size: .
v_call: TRBV24-1

cdr3_aa: CSVETGPGRQYF
cdr3_nt: TGCAGCGTGGAGACAGGGCCTGGTCGTCAGTACTTC
d_call: TRBD1
j_call: TRBJ2-7
clone_size: once
v_call: TRBV29-1

cdr3_aa: CASSYRGGSPQHF
cdr3_nt: TGTGCCAGCAGTTACCGAGGAGGTTCGCCCCAGCATTTT
d_call: .
j_call: TRBJ1-5
clone_size: .
v_call: TRBV27

cdr3_aa: CASSPRDRGNGYTF
cdr3_nt: TGTGCCAGCAGTCCCCGGGACAGGGGTAATGGCTACACCTTC
d_call: TRBD1
j_call: TRBJ1-2
clone_size: .
v_call: TRBV27

cdr3_aa: CASSFGASGYTF
cdr3_nt: TGTGCCAGCAGTTTTGGGGCAAGTGGCTACACCTTC
d_call: .
j_call: TRBJ1-2
clone_size: .
v_call: TRBV28

cdr3_aa: CSVAGGDRYEQYF
cdr3_nt: TGCAGCGTTGCGGGCGGGGATCGGTACGAGCAGTACTTC
d_call: .
j_call: TRBJ2-7
clone_size: .
v_call: TRBV29-1

cdr3_aa: CAWALNSPLHF
cdr3_nt: TGTGCCTGGGCACTTAATTCACCCCTCCACTTT
d_call: .
j_call: TRBJ1-6
clone_size: .
v_call: TRBV30

cdr3_aa: CASADGTGGNYGYTF
cdr3_nt: TGTGCCAGCGCAGACGGGACAGGGGGCAACTATGGCTACACCTTC
d_call: TRBD1
j_call: TRBJ1-2
clone_size: .
v_call: TRBV18

cdr3_aa: CASSLRTGGGRRYGYTF
cdr3_nt: TGTGCCAGCAGCCTAAGGACGGGCGGCGGTCGGAGGTATGGCTACACCTTC
d_call: .
j_call: TRBJ1-2
clone_size: .
v_call: TRBV11-3

cdr3_aa: CASSPTSGAKNIQYF
cdr3_nt: TGTGCCAGCAGCCCGACTAGCGGGGCCAAAAACATTCAGTACTTC
d_call: TRBD2
j_call: TRBJ2-4
clone_size: .
v_call: TRBV6-5

cdr3_aa: CASSMDYRLYNEQFF
cdr3_nt: TGTGCCAGTAGTATGGACTACCGCCTATACAATGAGCAGTTCTTC
d_call: .
j_call: TRBJ2-1
clone_size: .
v_call: TRBV19

cdr3_aa: CASRLEAGLYIGEQYF
cdr3_nt: TGTGCCAGCAGGCTTGAGGCGGGGCTATACATTGGCGAGCAGTACTTC
d_call: .
j_call: TRBJ2-7
clone_size: .
v_call: TRBV11-2

cdr3_aa: CASSAGLGLSQPQHF
cdr3_nt: TGTGCCAGCAGTGCTGGGCTGGGGCTGAGTCAGCCCCAGCATTTT
d_call: .
j_call: TRBJ1-5
clone_size: .
v_call: TRBV6-6

cdr3_aa: CASSLLSTSTDTQYF
cdr3_nt: TGTGCCAGCAGTTTACTATCCACTAGCACAGATACGCAGTATTTT
d_call: .
j_call: TRBJ2-3
clone_size: .
v_call: TRBV28

cdr3_aa: CASSQDQGWDSPLHF
cdr3_nt: TGTGCCAGCAGCCAAGACCAGGGATGGGATTCACCCCTCCACTTT
d_call: .
j_call: TRBJ1-6
clone_size: once
v_call: TRBV3-1/TRBV3-2

cdr3_aa: CASSLGGQGGEKLFF
cdr3_nt: TGTGCCAGCAGCTTAGGCGGCCAGGGTGGTGAAAAACTGTTTTTT
d_call: .
j_call: TRBJ1-4
clone_size: .
v_call: TRBV7-9

cdr3_aa: CASSFLGSLYYGYTF
cdr3_nt: TGTGCCAGTAGTTTTCTGGGGAGCCTCTACTATGGCTACACCTTC
d_call: .
j_call: TRBJ1-2
clone_size: .
v_call: TRBV19

cdr3_aa: CATSDRTGANTGELFF
cdr3_nt: TGTGCCACCAGTGACCGGACAGGGGCAAACACCGGGGAGCTGTTTTTT
d_call: TRBD1
j_call: TRBJ2-2
clone_size: .
v_call: TRBV24-1

cdr3_aa: CASSLGGQEMLGYTF
cdr3_nt: TGTGCCAGCAGCTTAGGAGGACAGGAGATGCTTGGCTACACCTTC
d_call: TRBD1
j_call: TRBJ1-2
clone_size: .
v_call: TRBV11-3

cdr3_aa: CASSPSRQGSYGYTF
cdr3_nt: TGTGCCAGTAGTCCGTCAAGACAGGGAAGCTATGGCTACACCTTC
d_call: TRBD1
j_call: TRBJ1-2
clone_size: .
v_call: TRBV19

cdr3_aa: CASSKALTGRNSPLHF
cdr3_nt: TGTGCCAGCAGCAAAGCGCTGACAGGGCGGAATTCACCCCTCCACTTT
d_call: .
j_call: TRBJ1-6
clone_size: .
v_call: TRBV21-1

cdr3_aa: CASSLGWARASGANVLTF
cdr3_nt: TGCGCCAGCAGCTTGGGGTGGGCCAGGGCATCTGGGGCCAACGTCCTGACTTTC
d_call: .
j_call: TRBJ2-6
clone_size: .
v_call: TRBV5-1

cdr3_aa: CASSSTTSGGITDTQYF
cdr3_nt: TGTGCCAGCAGCTCCACGACTAGCGGGGGGATCACAGATACGCAGTATTTT
d_call: TRBD2
j_call: TRBJ2-3
clone_size: few
v_call: TRBV7-3

cdr3_aa: CASSVDGEHNQPQHF
cdr3_nt: TGTGCCAGCAGCGTAGACGGAGAGCATAATCAGCCCCAGCATTTT
d_call: .
j_call: TRBJ1-5
clone_size: .
v_call: TRBV9

cdr3_aa: CASTWDRLSYNEQFF
cdr3_nt: TGTGCCAGCACCTGGGACAGACTTTCCTACAATGAGCAGTTCTTC
d_call: TRBD1
j_call: TRBJ2-1
clone_size: .
v_call: TRBV2